This T cell receptor (beta chain) was sequenced for a study of blood T cell repertoires in COVID-19. Turning to the study itself: Whether acute or convalescent, the COVID-19 samples came from the United States, Italy and Spain. The cDNA or gDNA used as material had been derived from T cells, B-cell-depleted T cells, or PBMCs.

Seattle patients were enrolled while actively infected and followed longitudinally. Per the original methods: Estimated nucleated cell counts came from reference gene primer amplification. The table came from immunoSEQ multiplex PCR; TCRdb's copy has only in-frame clones and leaves some out. Clone size and the V and J calls come from that table; the DNA yielded D and trimming. The sample yields about 140,000 clones, 65% to 85% seen once. Germline V gene data show CDR1 as SGHTA and CDR2 as FQGNSA. The CDR3 runs 15 residues. V shed 6 bases and J 11 bases; nucleotides not matched to a gene: 17. Source material: peripheral blood. This clonotype originated in a man in his thirties or forties with COVID-19, enrolled during active disease. V usage is TRBV7-2 and J usage is TRBJ1-1; 8 bases line up with TRBD1. The CDR3 loop reads CASRLVDREVSKAFF. CDR3 nucleotides: TGTGCCAGCAGGTTGGTGGACAGGGAAGTCTCCAAGGCTTTCTTT.